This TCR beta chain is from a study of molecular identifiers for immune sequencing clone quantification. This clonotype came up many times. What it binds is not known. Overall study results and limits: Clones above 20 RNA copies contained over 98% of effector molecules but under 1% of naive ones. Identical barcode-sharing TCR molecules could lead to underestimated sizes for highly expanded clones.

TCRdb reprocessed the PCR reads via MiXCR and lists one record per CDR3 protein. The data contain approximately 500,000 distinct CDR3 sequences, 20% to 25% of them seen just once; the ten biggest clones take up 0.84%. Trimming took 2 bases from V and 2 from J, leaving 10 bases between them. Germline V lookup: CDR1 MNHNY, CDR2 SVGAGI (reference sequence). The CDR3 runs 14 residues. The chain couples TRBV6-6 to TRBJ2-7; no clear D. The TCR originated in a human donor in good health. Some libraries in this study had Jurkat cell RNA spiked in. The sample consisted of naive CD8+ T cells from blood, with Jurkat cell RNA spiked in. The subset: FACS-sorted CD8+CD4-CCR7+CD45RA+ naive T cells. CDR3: CASSYQGETYEQYF. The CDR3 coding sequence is TGTGCCAGCAGTTACCAAGGAGAAACCTACGAGCAGTACTTC.